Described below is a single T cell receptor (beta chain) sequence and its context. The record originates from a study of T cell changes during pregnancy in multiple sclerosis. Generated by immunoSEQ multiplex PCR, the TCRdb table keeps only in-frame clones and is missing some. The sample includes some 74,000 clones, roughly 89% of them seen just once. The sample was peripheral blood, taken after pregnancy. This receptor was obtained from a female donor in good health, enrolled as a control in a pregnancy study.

The DNA of the CDR3 is TGTGCCAGCACCCCTCCCGGGACTAGCTCCTACGAGCAGTACTTC. Translating gives CASTPPGTSSYEQYF. The chain has TRBV6-6 and TRBJ2-7; TRBD2 aligns across 8 bases. Germline V gives CDR1 MNHNY, CDR2 SVGAGI (reference sequence). This CDR3 is 15 amino acids long. Germline trimming cut 7 bases from V and 0 bases from J; bases unmatched to any gene: 8.